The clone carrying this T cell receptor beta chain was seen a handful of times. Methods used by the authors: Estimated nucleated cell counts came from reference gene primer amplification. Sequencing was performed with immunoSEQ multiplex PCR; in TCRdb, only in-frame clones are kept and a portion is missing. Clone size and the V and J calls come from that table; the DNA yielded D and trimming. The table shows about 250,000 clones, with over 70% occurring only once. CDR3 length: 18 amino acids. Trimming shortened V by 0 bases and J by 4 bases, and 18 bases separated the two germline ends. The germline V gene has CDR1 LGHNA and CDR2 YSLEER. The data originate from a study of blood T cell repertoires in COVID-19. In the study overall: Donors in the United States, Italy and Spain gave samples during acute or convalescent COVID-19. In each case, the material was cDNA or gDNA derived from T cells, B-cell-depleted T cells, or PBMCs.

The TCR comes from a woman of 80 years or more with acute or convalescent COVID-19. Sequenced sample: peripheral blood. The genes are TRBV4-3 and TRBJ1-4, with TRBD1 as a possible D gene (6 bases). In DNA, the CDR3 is TGCGCCAGCAGCCAAGATTTAGGGGGGGCGATCGGTAATGAAAAACTGTTTTTT. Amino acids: CASSQDLGGAIGNEKLFF.